Listed here are 25 T cell receptor beta chains from one sample, sequenced in a study of T cell changes during pregnancy in multiple sclerosis. Libraries were prepared by immunoSEQ multiplex PCR; TCRdb keeps only in-frame clonotypes and omits some of them. The data show 30,000 to 40,000 clones, with about 90% seen just once and around 0.8% held by the top ten. The source material was CD4+ T cells from peripheral blood mononuclear cells, sampled in the third trimester of pregnancy. Receptor source: a female donor with multiple sclerosis, enrolled in a pregnancy study.

This sequence joins TRBV21-1 and TRBJ2-7; the tabulated D call, TRBD2, remains unverified against the DNA. TRBV21-1 constitutes a pseudogene. This CDR3 spans 16 amino acids. The CDR3 DNA reads TGTGCCAGCAGCTACCCTAGCGGGGCTCACTCCTACGAGCAGTACTTC. Protein: CASSYPSGAHSYEQYF.

The chain combines TRBV7-9 with TRBJ1-2, with a weak D call TRBD1 (6 bases). V was clipped by 5 bases and J by 7 bases, with 11 bases between them. Germline CDR1 reads SEHNR; CDR2 reads FQNEAQ (reference sequence). This CDR3 region has 12 residues. The CDR3 sequence: CASSGGGAGYTF. The CDR3 DNA reads as TGTGCCAGCAGCGGAGGGGGGGCTGGCTACACCTTC.

This chain connects TRBV30 to TRBJ1-5; 9 nucleotides match TRBD1. This CDR3 is 16 amino acids long. CDR1 and CDR2 from the germline V gene are GTSNPN and SVGIG (reference sequence). J was trimmed by 5 bases and V by 0 bases; bases with no gene match: 8. The CDR3 DNA reads as TGTGCCTGGAGTGTACGAACAGGGGGCCCGCATCAGCCCCAGCATTTT. It translates to CAWSVRTGGPHQPQHF.

On this clone: The junction shows a germline mismatch at one end, possibly a read error. This chain connects TRBV6-5 to TRBJ2-7; 7 bases fit TRBD2. Germline lookup yields CDR1 MNHEY and CDR2 SVGAGI. This CDR3 is built from 16 residues. As DNA, the CDR3 is TGTGCCAGCAGTTCAGTCCAAGCGGGATCCTCCTACGAGCGGTACTTC. Protein: CASSSVQAGSSYERYF.

Only one count was recorded for this clone. For the CDR3, the DNA is TGTGCCAGCAGAACACAGGGGGAAATATCCTACGAGCAGTACTTC. It yields the protein CASRTQGEISYEQYF. The chain recombines TRBV27 with TRBJ2-7, with 8 bases that match TRBD1. V dropped 6 bases and J dropped 1; count of bases not matched to a gene: 8. The CDR3 is made up of 15 amino acids. Germline-derived CDR1 and CDR2 are MNHEY and SMNVEV (reference sequence).

This chain joins TRBV7-7 and TRBJ2-5, with 8 bases that match TRBD1. CDR1 and CDR2 (germline): SSHAT, FNYEAQ (reference sequence). V shed 3 bases, J shed 6 bases, and the junction held 3 bases outside the gene matches. The CDR3 is 13 residues long. The CDR3 is CASSLDREQTQYF. CDR3 DNA: TGTGCCAGCAGCTTGGACAGGGAACAGACCCAGTACTTC.

V gene TRBV7-2 combines with J gene TRBJ2-4, with D perhaps matching TRBD2 (6 bases). Trimming removed 3 bases from V and 0 bases from J, with 9 bases in between. CDR3 length: 15 residues. Germline V gene lookup returns CDR1 SGHTA and CDR2 FQGNSA. The CDR3 sequence is CASSLPGGAKNIQYF. DNA of the CDR3: TGTGCCAGCAGCTTGCCCGGGGGAGCCAAAAACATTCAGTACTTC.

The rearrangement links TRBV29-1 to TRBJ2-3; TRBD2 agrees at 8 bases. CDR3 size: 18 residues. Germline V gene sequence: CDR1 SQVTM, CDR2 ANQGSEA. Trimming cost V 8 bases and J 2 bases; bases outside gene matches: 21. Here the CDR3 DNA reads TGCAGCTTTAACCCTCCGGGTGCGGGAGGAAACCCCACAGATACGCAGTATTTT. Translation gives CSFNPPGAGGNPTDTQYF.

The chain links TRBV18 to TRBJ2-7; 11 bases are a match to TRBD1. Germline CDR1 and CDR2: KGHSH and LQKENI. Trimming took 4 bases from V and 7 from J; bases not matched to a gene: 6. The CDR3 runs 14 residues. CDR3 sequence (DNA): TGTGCCAGCTCACATGGACAGGGGGCGGTAGAGCAGTACTTC. Amino acid sequence: CASSHGQGAVEQYF.

The rearrangement links TRBV27 to TRBJ1-1, with 7 bases identical to TRBD1. The CDR3 length is 13 residues. CDR1 and CDR2 from the germline V gene are MNHEY and SMNVEV (reference sequence). J was trimmed by 3 bases and V by 5 bases; bases with no gene match: 3. The CDR3, as DNA: TGTGCCAGCAGTCGACAGGGATACACTGAAGCTTTCTTT. It codes for CASSRQGYTEAFF.

This chain links TRBV6-5 with TRBJ1-2, with D uncertain. Trimming stripped 0 bases from V and 9 bases from J, with 14 bases between. Germline V gene sequence: CDR1 MNHEY, CDR2 SVGAGI. The CDR3 is 14 amino acids. The CDR3 nucleotides read TGTGCCAGCAGTTACTCGGAGGCGCGGAGGAGCTACACCTTC. It codes for CASSYSEARRSYTF.

The chain has TRBV6-6 and TRBJ2-2; 10 bases map to TRBD1. The CDR3 consists of 14 residues. The ends lost 6 bases at V and 4 bases at J; junction bases unmatched: 2. Germline values: CDR1 MNHNY, CDR2 SVGAGI (reference sequence). The CDR3 sequence is CASRGQGPTGELFF. The CDR3 DNA follows: TGTGCCAGCAGGGGACAGGGGCCCACCGGGGAGCTGTTTTTT.

This clone was observed a single time. The rearrangement links TRBV2 to TRBJ1-4; 7 nucleotides match TRBD1. The CDR3 length is 12 residues. CDR1 and CDR2 (germline): SNHLY, FYNNEI. Trimming at V came to 10 bases and at J to 2 bases, leaving 1 base not matched to a gene. Here the CDR3 reads CAMGQTNEKLFF. In nucleotides, the CDR3 is TGTGCCATGGGACAGACTAATGAAAAACTGTTTTTT.

The chain couples TRBV28 to TRBJ1-2; 10 nucleotides line up with TRBD1. This CDR3 comprises 13 residues. The germline V gene has CDR1 MDHEN and CDR2 SYDVKM. Trimming removed 6 bases from V and 7 bases from J; junction bases left unmatched: 5. CDR3: CASRGTGVGGYTF. CDR3 coding DNA: TGTGCCAGCAGAGGGACAGGGGTAGGTGGCTACACCTTC.

The rearrangement links TRBV18 to TRBJ2-1, with D uncertain. Germline V gives CDR1 KGHSH, CDR2 LQKENI. V lost 2 bases and J lost 2, with 10 bases in between. The CDR3 sequence is 15 residues long. The CDR3 DNA reads TGTGCCAGCTCACCAACGAGAAACGCCTACAATGAGCAGTTCTTC. Amino acid sequence: CASSPTRNAYNEQFF.

The V gene is TRBV2, the J gene TRBJ2-2; 7 nucleotides match TRBD1. V trimming: 8 bases; J trimming: 6 bases; junction bases outside the gene matches: 9. The length of the CDR3 is 14 residues. From germline, CDR1 is SNHLY and CDR2 FYNNEI. CDR3 nucleotide sequence: TGTGCCAGCCGCCGAGACAGGGAATCCGGGGAGCTGTTTTTT. Its protein product is CASRRDRESGELFF.

The V gene is TRBV28, the J gene TRBJ1-1; 10 bases align to TRBD1. The germline V gene has CDR1 MDHEN and CDR2 SYDVKM. With 5 bases clipped from V and 6 bases from J, the junction kept 9 bases outside the gene matches. The CDR3 consists of 15 residues. The CDR3: CASSVPGQGRPEAFF. The CDR3 region has the DNA TGTGCCAGCAGTGTCCCGGGACAGGGGCGGCCTGAAGCTTTCTTT.

This chain links TRBV7-6 with TRBJ2-3; D is possibly TRBD2 (6 bases). This CDR3 contains 16 residues. The germline V and J ends were trimmed by 6 bases and 2 bases, with 18 bases remaining between them. Looked up from germline, CDR1 is SGHVS and CDR2 is FNYEAQ. The CDR3 DNA reads as TGTGCCAGCAGTTCCCTGGGACTTGCCAACACAGATACGCAGTATTTT. It encodes CASSSLGLANTDTQYF.

V gene TRBV28 combines with J gene TRBJ1-4; D possibly corresponds to TRBD1 (5 bases). The CDR3 length is 13 residues. The V gene lost 8 bases and the J gene lost 5 bases, with 12 bases spanning the gap. In germline, CDR1 is MDHEN, CDR2 SYDVKM. The CDR3, as DNA: TGTGCCAGCGCCGGGGGAGCCAATGAAAAACTGTTTTTT. It codes for CASAGGANEKLFF.

This clone showed up just once. The chain combines TRBV6-5 with TRBJ2-7, with D tentatively TRBD2 (7 bases). This CDR3 region has 15 residues. V was pared by 7 bases and J by 4 bases, with 20 bases between. Germline loops: CDR1 MNHEY, CDR2 SVGAGI. This CDR3 is CASKPPGGRLYEQYF. In DNA, the CDR3 is TGTGCCAGCAAACCCCCGGGGGGCCGCTTATACGAGCAGTACTTC.

The V and J genes are TRBV28 and TRBJ1-4; D remains unclear. Germline CDR1 is MDHEN and CDR2 is SYDVKM. There are 15 residues in the CDR3. V gave up 3 bases and J gave up 0 bases, with 8 bases separating them. In DNA, the CDR3 is TGTGCCAGCAGTTTTCGGAGTGCAACTAATGAAAAACTGTTTTTT. Protein product: CASSFRSATNEKLFF.

Here the CDR3 reads CASSLESGRATDTQYF. For the CDR3, the DNA is TGTGCCAGCAGCTTAGAGAGCGGGAGGGCCACAGATACGCAGTATTTT. This chain joins TRBV7-2 and TRBJ2-3; 10 bases fit TRBD2. CDR3 size: 16 residues. The germline gives CDR1 SGHTA, CDR2 FQGNSA. With V trimmed by 1 base and J by 2 bases, 3 bases remained unmatched.

The J gene is TRBJ2-2, the V gene TRBV6-6; 7 bases line up with TRBD1. The CDR3 loop spans 16 amino acids. J was trimmed by 2 bases and V by 1 base; bases with no gene match: 4. Per the germline V gene, CDR1 is MNHNY and CDR2 is SVGAGI (reference sequence). CDR3: CASSYLGTENTGELFF. In DNA form, the CDR3 reads TGTGCCAGCAGTTACTTAGGGACAGAAAACACCGGGGAGCTGTTTTTT.

This chain uses TRBV7-6 with TRBJ2-5; D may be TRBD2 (5 bases). Germline CDR1 and CDR2: SGHVS and FNYEAQ. The CDR3 runs to 13 residues. Trimming shortened V by 0 bases and J by 5 bases, and 7 bases separated the two germline ends. CDR3 amino acids: CASSLARRETQYF. CDR3 nucleotides: TGTGCCAGCAGCTTAGCGCGGAGGGAGACCCAGTACTTC.

The V call is TRBV7-9, the J call TRBJ1-4, with a weak D call TRBD1 (5 bases). The V end was cut by 2 bases, the J end by 7 bases, with 8 bases between. The CDR3 sequence is 13 residues long. Germline assignment: CDR1 SEHNR and CDR2 FQNEAQ (reference sequence). CDR3 loop: CASSLSGAEKLFF. DNA for the CDR3: TGTGCCAGCAGCTTAAGTGGGGCTGAAAAACTGTTTTTT. The full variable domain, rest sourced from reference TRBV7-9 and TRBJ1-4, is DTGVSQNPRHKITKRGQNVTFRCDPISEHNRLYWYRQTLGQGPEFLTYFQNEAQLEKSRLLSDRFSAERPKGSFSTLEIQRTEQGDSAMYLCASSLSGAEKLFFGSGTQLSVL.